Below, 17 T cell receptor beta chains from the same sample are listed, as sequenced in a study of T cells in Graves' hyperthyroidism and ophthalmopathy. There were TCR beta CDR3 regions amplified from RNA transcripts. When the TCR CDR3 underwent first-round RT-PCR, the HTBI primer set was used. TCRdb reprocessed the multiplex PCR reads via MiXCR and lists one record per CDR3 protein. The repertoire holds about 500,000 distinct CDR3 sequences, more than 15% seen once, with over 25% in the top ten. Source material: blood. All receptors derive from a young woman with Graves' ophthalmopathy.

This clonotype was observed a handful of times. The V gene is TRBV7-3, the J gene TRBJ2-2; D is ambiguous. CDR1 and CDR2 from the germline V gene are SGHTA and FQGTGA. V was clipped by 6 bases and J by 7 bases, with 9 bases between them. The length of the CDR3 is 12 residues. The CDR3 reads CASSWGDGELFF. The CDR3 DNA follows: TGTGCCAGCAGTTGGGGTGACGGGGAGCTGTTTTTT.

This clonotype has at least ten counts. The CDR3 region has the DNA TGTGCCAGCAGCATCCGGGACGACACTGAAGCTTTCTTT. It is translated as CASSIRDDTEAFF. The V and J genes are TRBV5-4 and TRBJ1-1; tentatively, D is TRBD1 (5 bases). There are 13 residues in the CDR3. V lost 4 bases, J lost 3 bases, and 10 bases lay in between. Germline loops: CDR1 SGHNT, CDR2 YYREEE (reference sequence).

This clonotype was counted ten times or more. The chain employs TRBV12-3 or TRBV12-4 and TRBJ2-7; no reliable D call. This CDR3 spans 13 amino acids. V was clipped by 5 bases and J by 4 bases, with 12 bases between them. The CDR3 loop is CASSPTPEYEQYF. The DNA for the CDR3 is TGTGCCAGCAGTCCCACCCCCGAGTACGAGCAGTACTTC.

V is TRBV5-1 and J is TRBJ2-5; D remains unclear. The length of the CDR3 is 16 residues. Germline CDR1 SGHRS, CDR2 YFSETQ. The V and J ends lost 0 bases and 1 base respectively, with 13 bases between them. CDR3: CASSLEARRLQETQYF. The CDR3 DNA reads TGCGCCAGCAGCTTGGAGGCCCGACGTCTCCAAGAGACCCAGTACTTC.

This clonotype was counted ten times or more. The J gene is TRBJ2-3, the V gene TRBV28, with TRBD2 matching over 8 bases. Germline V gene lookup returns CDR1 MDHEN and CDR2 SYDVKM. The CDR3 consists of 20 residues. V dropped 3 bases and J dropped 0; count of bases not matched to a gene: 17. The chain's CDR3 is CASSFKAGAVPTWSTDTQYF. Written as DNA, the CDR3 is TGTGCCAGCAGTTTCAAAGCGGGAGCTGTCCCGACTTGGAGCACAGATACGCAGTATTTT.

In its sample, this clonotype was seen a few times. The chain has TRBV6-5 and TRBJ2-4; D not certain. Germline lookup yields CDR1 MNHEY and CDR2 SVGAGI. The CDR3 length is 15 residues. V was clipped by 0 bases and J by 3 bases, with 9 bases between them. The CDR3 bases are TGTGCCAGCAGTTACTCAACGACCGGCAAAAACATTCAGTACTTC. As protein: CASSYSTTGKNIQYF.

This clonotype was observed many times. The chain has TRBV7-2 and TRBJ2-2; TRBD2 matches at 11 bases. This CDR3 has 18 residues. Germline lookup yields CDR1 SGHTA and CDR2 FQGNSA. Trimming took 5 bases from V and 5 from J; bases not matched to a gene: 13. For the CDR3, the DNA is TGTGCCAGCAGCCACCGGACTAGCGGGTCCTGGGGGACCGGGGAGCTGTTTTTT. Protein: CASSHRTSGSWGTGELFF.

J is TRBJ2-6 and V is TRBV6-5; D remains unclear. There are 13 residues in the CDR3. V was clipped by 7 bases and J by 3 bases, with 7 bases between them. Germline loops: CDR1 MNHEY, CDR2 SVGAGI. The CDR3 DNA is TGTGCCAGCAAGTTCGGTGGGGCCAACGTCCTGACTTTC. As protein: CASKFGGANVLTF.

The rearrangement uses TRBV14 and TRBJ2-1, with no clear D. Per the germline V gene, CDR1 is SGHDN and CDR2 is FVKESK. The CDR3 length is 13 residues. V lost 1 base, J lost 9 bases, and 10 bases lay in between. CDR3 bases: TGTGCCAGCAGCCAAGTGAGCGTCACTGAGCAGTTCTTC. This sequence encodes CASSQVSVTEQFF.

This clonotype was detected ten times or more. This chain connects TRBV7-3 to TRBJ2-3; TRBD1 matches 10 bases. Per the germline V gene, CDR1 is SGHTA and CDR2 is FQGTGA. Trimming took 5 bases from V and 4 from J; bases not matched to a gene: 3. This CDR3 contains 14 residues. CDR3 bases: TGTGCCAGCAGCCAGACAGGGGGCGCAGATACGCAGTATTTT. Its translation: CASSQTGGADTQYF.

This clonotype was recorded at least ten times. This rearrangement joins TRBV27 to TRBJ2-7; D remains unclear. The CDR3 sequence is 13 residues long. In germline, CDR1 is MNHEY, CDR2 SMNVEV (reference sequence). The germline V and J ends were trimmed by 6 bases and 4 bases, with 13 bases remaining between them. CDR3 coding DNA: TGTGCCAGCAGCCAAACGACATCTTACGAGCAGTACTTC. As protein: CASSQTTSYEQYF.

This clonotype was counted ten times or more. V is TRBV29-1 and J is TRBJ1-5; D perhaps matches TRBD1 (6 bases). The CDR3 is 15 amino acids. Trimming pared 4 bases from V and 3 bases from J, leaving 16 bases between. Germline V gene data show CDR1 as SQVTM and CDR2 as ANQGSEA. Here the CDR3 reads CSVGEQGVANQPQHF. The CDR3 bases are TGCAGCGTTGGGGAACAGGGAGTTGCCAATCAGCCCCAGCATTTT.

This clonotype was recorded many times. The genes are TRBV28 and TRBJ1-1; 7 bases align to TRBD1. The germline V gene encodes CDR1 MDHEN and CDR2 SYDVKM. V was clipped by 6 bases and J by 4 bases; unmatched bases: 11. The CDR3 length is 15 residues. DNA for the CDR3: TGTGCCAGCAGCCCGGGACAGCCTCTTTTCACTGAAGCTTTCTTT. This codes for CASSPGQPLFTEAFF.

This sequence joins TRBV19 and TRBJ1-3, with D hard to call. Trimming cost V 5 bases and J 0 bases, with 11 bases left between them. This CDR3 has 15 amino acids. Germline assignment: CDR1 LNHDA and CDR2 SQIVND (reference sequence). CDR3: CASSSGRLSGNTIYF. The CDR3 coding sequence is TGTGCCAGTAGTTCCGGACGGCTCTCTGGAAACACCATATATTTT. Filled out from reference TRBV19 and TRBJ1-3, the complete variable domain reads DGGITQSPKYLFRKEGQNVTLSCEQNLNHDAMYWYRQDPGQGLRLIYYSQIVNDFQKGDIAEGYSVSREKKESFPLTVTSAQKNPTAFYLCASSSGRLSGNTIYFGEGSWLTVV.

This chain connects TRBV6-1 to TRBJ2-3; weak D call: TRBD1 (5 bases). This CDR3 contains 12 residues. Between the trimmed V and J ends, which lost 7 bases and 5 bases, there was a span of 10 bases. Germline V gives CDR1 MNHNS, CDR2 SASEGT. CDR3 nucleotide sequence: TGTGCCAGCACAGGGTTCGAAGATACGCAGTATTTT. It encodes CASTGFEDTQYF.

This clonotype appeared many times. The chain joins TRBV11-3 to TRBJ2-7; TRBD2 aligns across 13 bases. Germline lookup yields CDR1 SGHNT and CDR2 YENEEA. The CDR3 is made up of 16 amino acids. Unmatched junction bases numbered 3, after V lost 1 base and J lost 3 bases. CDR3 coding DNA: TGTGCCAGCAGCTTAGGTGGACTAGCGGGAGACTACGAGCAGTACTTC. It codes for CASSLGGLAGDYEQYF.

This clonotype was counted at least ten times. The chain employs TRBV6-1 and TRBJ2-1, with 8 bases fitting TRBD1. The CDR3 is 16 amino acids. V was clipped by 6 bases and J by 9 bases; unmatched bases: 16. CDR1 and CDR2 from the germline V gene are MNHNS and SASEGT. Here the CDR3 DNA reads TGTGCCAGCAGGGACAGGGACAGCATGGGGTTGGGTGAGCAGTTCTTC. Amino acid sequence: CASRDRDSMGLGEQFF.